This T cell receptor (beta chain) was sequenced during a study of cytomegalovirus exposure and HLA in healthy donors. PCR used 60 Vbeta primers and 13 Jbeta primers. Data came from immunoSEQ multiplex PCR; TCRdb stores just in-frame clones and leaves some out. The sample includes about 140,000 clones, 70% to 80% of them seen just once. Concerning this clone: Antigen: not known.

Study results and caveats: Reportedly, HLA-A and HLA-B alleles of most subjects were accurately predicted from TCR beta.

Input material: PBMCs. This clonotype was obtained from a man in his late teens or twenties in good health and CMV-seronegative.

The CDR3 nucleotides read TGTGCCAGCAGTGAAACCGGGACAGGGGCCTACGAGCAGTACTTC. Its protein is CASSETGTGAYEQYF. This chain joins TRBV6-1 and TRBJ2-5, with 10 bases lining up with TRBD1. TRBJ2-7 matches the DNA end more closely, so the J call is doubtful. The CDR3 runs 15 residues. From germline, CDR1 is MNHNS and CDR2 SASEGT.